Listed below are T cell receptor beta chains from one sample, sequenced in a study of cytomegalovirus exposure and HLA in healthy donors. Measured with immunoSEQ multiplex PCR; TCRdb has only the in-frame clones, and not every one. The profile shows 110,000 to 150,000 clones, about 82% of them singletons. The sequenced sample consisted of PBMCs. These receptor sequences come from a woman in her forties in good health and CMV-seropositive. Both conserved end residues are part of each CDR3. Each record gives: J gene, D gene, V gene, clone size, CDR3 protein, CDR3 DNA. The D gene is left open where the match is weak. Not every row has a clone size; where given, it reads once, few, many or a size class.

TRBJ2-7	.	TRBV7-2	.	CASSLAGTRDYEQYF	TGTGCCAGCAGCTTAGCCGGGACACGGGACTACGAGCAGTACTTC
TRBJ1-1	.	TRBV5-1	.	CASSLGGLLSEAFF	TGCGCCAGCAGCTTAGGGGGTTTGCTCTCTGAAGCTTTCTTT
TRBJ2-5	TRBD1	TRBV28	.	CASRSTGGWETQYF	TGTGCCAGCAGGTCTACAGGGGGCTGGGAGACCCAGTACTTC
TRBJ2-5	TRBD2	TRBV6-6	.	CASSNPSGRAETQYF	TGTGCCAGCAGCAACCCTAGCGGGAGGGCAGAGACCCAGTACTTC
TRBJ1-4	.	TRBV15	.	CATSRKSGVGATNEKLFF	TGTGCCACCAGCAGAAAATCGGGGGTAGGAGCAACTAATGAAAAACTGTTTTTT
TRBJ2-5	.	TRBV29-1	few	CSGGVQETQYF	TGCAGCGGGGGGGTCCAAGAGACCCAGTACTTC
TRBJ2-3	TRBD2	TRBV9	.	CASSSTSGVTDTQYF	TGTGCCAGCAGCTCGACTAGCGGGGTCACAGATACGCAGTATTTT
TRBJ2-5	.	TRBV28	.	CASSTLLAGPYQETQYF	TGTGCCAGCAGCACCCTTCTGGCGGGACCGTACCAAGAGACCCAGTACTTC
TRBJ1-5	.	TRBV28	.	CASSIAGVSNQPQHF	TGTGCCAGCAGTATCGCAGGGGTCAGCAATCAGCCCCAGCATTTT
TRBJ2-7	.	TRBV28	.	CASSSLIEQYF	TGTGCCAGCAGTTCCTTAATCGAGCAGTACTTC
TRBJ2-7	TRBD1	TRBV5-4	.	CASSLTGAGYEQYF	TGTGCCAGCAGCCTGACAGGGGCAGGGTACGAGCAGTACTTC
TRBJ2-3	TRBD1	TRBV7-6	.	CASSLRTGEADTQYF	TGTGCCAGCAGCTTGAGGACAGGGGAAGCAGATACGCAGTATTTT
TRBJ2-7	TRBD2	TRBV27	.	CASSLTSGGTYEQYF	TGTGCCAGCAGTCTGACTAGCGGGGGGACCTACGAGCAGTACTTC
TRBJ1-1	TRBD1	TRBV7-9	.	CASSRTGSNTEAFF	TGTGCCAGCAGCCGGACAGGTTCGAACACTGAAGCTTTCTTT
TRBJ2-5	TRBD2	TRBV5-4	.	CASSRTSGGRRSGTQYF	TGTGCCAGCAGCCGGACTAGCGGGGGGCGTAGGTCGGGGACCCAGTACTTC
TRBJ2-5	TRBD2	TRBV4-3	.	CASSQVAGVETQYF	TGCGCCAGCAGCCAAGTAGCGGGGGTGGAGACCCAGTACTTC
TRBJ1-3	.	TRBV18	.	CASSPAAISGNTIYF	TGTGCCAGCTCACCAGCGGCCATCTCTGGAAACACCATATATTTT
TRBJ1-2	.	TRBV6-1	.	CASSAQLGNYGYTF	TGTGCCAGCAGTGCACAGCTCGGTAACTATGGCTACACCTTC
TRBJ2-5	.	TRBV19	.	CASRSSRATGETQYF	TGTGCCAGTAGATCCTCCCGGGCAACAGGAGAGACCCAGTACTTC
TRBJ1-1	.	TRBV6-5	once	CASSYGGPEAFF	TGTGCCAGCAGTTACGGAGGGCCTGAAGCTTTCTTT
TRBJ2-7	.	TRBV4-1	.	CASSQDQSGHYEQYF	TGCGCCAGCAGCCAAGATCAGAGCGGGCACTACGAGCAGTACTTC
TRBJ1-4	.	TRBV21-1	.	CASSPGHRGEKLFF	TGTGCCAGCAGTCCAGGCCACAGGGGAGAGAAACTGTTTTTT
TRBJ1-5	TRBD1	TRBV7-9	once	CASSRGQGYQPQHF	TGTGCCAGCAGCCGGGGACAGGGATATCAGCCCCAGCATTTT
TRBJ2-1	TRBD1	TRBV7-3	.	CASSLIGGDLGEQFF	TGTGCCAGCAGCCTTATAGGGGGCGATCTAGGTGAGCAGTTCTTC
TRBJ2-1	.	TRBV6-5	once	CATLGGRSYNEQFF	TGTGCCACTCTTGGGGGGAGATCTTACAATGAGCAGTTCTTC
TRBJ1-5	TRBD1	TRBV7-2	.	CASSLAGTGKQPQHF	TGTGCCAGCAGCTTAGCGGGGACAGGGAAGCAGCCCCAGCATTTT
TRBJ1-4	TRBD1	TRBV29-1	.	CSVEGTTGDEKLFF	TGCAGCGTTGAAGGCACGACAGGGGATGAAAAACTGTTTTTT
TRBJ2-1	.	TRBV7-9	.	CASSFTGAYNEQFF	TGTGCCAGCAGCTTTACCGGGGCCTACAATGAGCAGTTCTTC
TRBJ2-3	.	TRBV6-5	.	CASRFDRSTDTQYF	TGTGCCAGCAGATTCGACAGGAGCACAGATACGCAGTATTTT
TRBJ2-1	.	TRBV5-1	.	CASSSDRSHRNEQFF	TGCGCCAGCAGCTCTGACAGGTCCCACCGAAATGAGCAGTTCTTC
TRBJ1-4	.	TRBV5-6	few	CASSPRSGPNEKLFF	TGTGCCAGCAGCCCTAGGAGTGGTCCTAATGAAAAACTGTTTTTT
TRBJ1-2	.	TRBV28	.	CASSPRGWGYTF	TGTGCCAGCAGCCCTAGGGGTTGGGGCTACACCTTC
TRBJ2-1	TRBD1	TRBV19	few	CASRKGASSSYNEQFF	TGTGCCAGTAGGAAGGGGGCCTCGAGCTCCTACAATGAGCAGTTCTTC
TRBJ1-2	.	TRBV4-2	.	CASSQQGGERYGYTF	TGTGCCAGCAGCCAACAAGGGGGGGAACGCTATGGCTACACCTTC
TRBJ1-6	.	TRBV2	few	CASRMGSHSYNSPLHF	TGTGCCAGCAGGATGGGCAGCCACTCCTATAATTCACCCCTCCACTTT
TRBJ2-1	TRBD2	TRBV9	once	CASSEKLAGGPEQFF	TGTGCCAGCAGCGAAAAACTAGCGGGAGGGCCCGAGCAGTTCTTC
TRBJ1-6	.	TRBV2	.	CASSEAPTGPLHF	TGTGCCAGCAGTGAAGCGCCCACGGGACCCCTCCACTTT